This T cell receptor beta chain was captured in a study of cytomegalovirus exposure and HLA in healthy donors. The study's findings and limits: A link between a missense DCLRE1C variant and TCR beta V- and J-gene trimming emerged from a later analysis.

In nominal health when sampled, donors likely had unrecorded immune exposures nonetheless. Use of 60 Vbeta and 13 Jbeta primers characterized the PCR. This table comes from immunoSEQ multiplex PCR, and its TCRdb copy is limited to in-frame clones, with some not included. Among roughly 170,000 clones listed, around 75% were seen once. Germline V CDR1 and CDR2: SGHVS, FNYEAQ. The J segment lost 0 bases and the V segment lost 1 base, leaving 0 bases of the junction unmatched. The CDR3 has 15 residues. Worth noting for this clone: Its cognate antigen is unknown.

The TCR was taken from a female donor in good health and CMV-seronegative. Sequenced material: PBMCs. This chain links TRBV7-6 with TRBJ1-3; 7 nucleotides match TRBD1. CDR3 protein: CASSLGDSSGNTIYF. The CDR3 DNA is TGTGCCAGCAGCTTAGGGGACAGCTCTGGAAACACCATATATTTT. The full variable domain, with the rest looked up from reference TRBV7-6 and TRBJ1-3, is GAGVSQSPRYKVTKRGQDVALRCDPISGHVSLYWYRQALGQGPEFLTYFNYEAQQDKSGLPNDRFSAERPEGSISTLTIQRTEQRDSAMYRCASSLGDSSGNTIYFGEGSWLTVV.